This TCR beta chain was sequenced during a study of identical twins. Study findings and constraints: Carriage of fewer insertions was seen in abundant cord blood beta clonotypes, whereas memory repertoires showed none.

Germline values: CDR1 LNHNV, CDR2 YYDKDF (reference sequence). The V end lost 1 base, the J end lost 7 bases, and 7 bases lay between the germline ends. The CDR3 has 13 residues. All of the donors were Caucasians in good health. One entry per CDR3 protein results from TCRdb running MiXCR on the 5' RACE reads. The data show about 730,000 distinct CDR3 sequences, around 21% seen once. As for this clonotype: What it binds is not known.

In addition, the sample was reused for a study of T cells expressing NK-cell markers.

What was sequenced was PBMCs. The receptor was derived from a woman under 30 in good health. This rearrangement joins TRBV15 to TRBJ2-2, with D perhaps matching TRBD1 (5 bases). CDR3 bases: TGTGCCACCAGCAGAGCAGACAGCGGGGAGCTGTTTTTT. Its protein product is CATSRADSGELFF.